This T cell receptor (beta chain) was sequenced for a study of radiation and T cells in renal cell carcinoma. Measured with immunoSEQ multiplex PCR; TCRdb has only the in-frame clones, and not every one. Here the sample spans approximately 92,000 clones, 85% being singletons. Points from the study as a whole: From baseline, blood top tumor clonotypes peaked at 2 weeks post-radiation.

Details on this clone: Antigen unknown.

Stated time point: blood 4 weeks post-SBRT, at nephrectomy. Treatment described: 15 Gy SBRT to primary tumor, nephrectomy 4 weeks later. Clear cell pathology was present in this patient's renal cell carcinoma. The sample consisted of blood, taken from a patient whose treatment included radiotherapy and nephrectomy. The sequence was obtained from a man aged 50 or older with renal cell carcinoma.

The CDR3 coding sequence is TGTGCCAGCAGTGATCCGGGACTCGAAGCTTTCTTT. Translating it yields CASSDPGLEAFF. The genes are TRBV6-5 and TRBJ1-1; perhaps TRBD1 as D (5 bases). Trimming shortened V by 5 bases and J by 8 bases, and 12 bases separated the two germline ends. The CDR3 sequence is 12 residues long. Germline assignment: CDR1 MNHEY and CDR2 SVGAGI.